The 14 T cell receptor beta chains given below trace back to one sample, sequenced in a study of blood T cells in healthy people across ages. A second PCR, run for about 7 to 12 cycles, used a sample-barcoded 5' primer plus a J-beta primer mix. TCRdb ran MiXCR on the 5' RACE reads and lists one entry per CDR3 protein. The data show some 1.4 million distinct CDR3 sequences, 42% seen once. Sequenced: blood. Every receptor here comes from a woman aged 18-29 years in good health.

CDR3 DNA: TGTGCCAGCAGCTTAGCGACCGTCGGGACAGATACGCAGTATTTT. Amino acids: CASSLATVGTDTQYF. V and J are TRBV7-9 and TRBJ2-3; D is undetermined. This CDR3 has 15 amino acids. In germline, CDR1 is SEHNR, CDR2 FQNEAQ (reference sequence). V was shortened by 0 bases and J by 3 bases, with 10 bases between the two germline ends.

DNA for the CDR3: TGCGCCAGCAGCGAGGACAGTTCTATTTCACCCCTCCACTTT. Translated: CASSEDSSISPLHF. This chain links TRBV5-1 with TRBJ1-6; a weak D match, TRBD1 (6 bases). V gave up 4 bases and J gave up 9 bases, with 14 bases separating them. This CDR3 has 14 residues. Germline CDR1 reads SGHRS; CDR2 reads YFSETQ.

CDR3 sequence (DNA): TGTGCCAGCAGAAAACTAGCGGGGGACGCCGGGGAGCTGTTTTTT. Encoded protein: CASRKLAGDAGELFF. The chain recombines TRBV11-1 with TRBJ2-2, with 11 positions matching TRBD2. Germline lookup yields CDR1 SGHAT and CDR2 FQDESV (reference sequence). Trimming removed 6 bases from V and 6 bases from J; junction bases left unmatched: 6. CDR3 length: 15 residues.

The genes are TRBV6-5 and TRBJ1-1; no reliable D call. The CDR3 consists of 15 residues. In germline, CDR1 is MNHEY, CDR2 SVGAGI. V lost 2 bases and J lost 4, with 14 bases in between. CDR3 DNA: TGTGCCAGCAGTTACCGCTCCGAAGGTACCACTGAAGCTTTCTTT. As protein: CASSYRSEGTTEAFF.

V gene TRBV27 combines with J gene TRBJ2-1; TRBD2 agrees at 7 bases. Germline V CDR1 and CDR2: MNHEY, SMNVEV (reference sequence). This CDR3 has 16 amino acids. V shed 1 base and J 2 bases; nucleotides not matched to a gene: 5. The CDR3 region is CASSLFRGVTYNEQFF. The CDR3 DNA is TGTGCCAGCAGTTTATTTCGGGGGGTGACCTACAATGAGCAGTTCTTC.

In its sample, this clonotype was seen a few times. The J gene is TRBJ2-2, the V gene TRBV10-3; D is possibly TRBD2 (6 bases). CDR3 length: 15 residues. The germline V gene encodes CDR1 ENHRY and CDR2 SYGVKD. Trimming removed 5 bases at V and 0 bases at J, with 10 bases between. The CDR3 protein is CAISLGGANTGELFF. The CDR3 DNA reads as TGTGCCATCAGTTTGGGCGGGGCGAACACCGGGGAGCTGTTTTTT.

The chain combines TRBV9 with TRBJ2-5, with D perhaps being TRBD1 or TRBD2 (5 bases each). This CDR3 contains 14 residues. Between the trimmed V and J ends, which lost 4 bases and 11 bases, there was a span of 21 bases. Germline CDR1 is SGDLS and CDR2 is YYNGEE. CDR3 sequence reads: CASSFRDLDWKQYF. In DNA, the CDR3 is TGTGCCAGCAGCTTTAGGGACCTCGACTGGAAGCAGTACTTC.

A word on this clonotype: One junction end disagrees with the germline gene, perhaps due to a read error. The rearrangement joins TRBV20-1 to TRBJ2-7, with D maybe TRBD1 (6 bases). This CDR3 contains 14 residues. Germline V gene lookup returns CDR1 DFQATT and CDR2 SNEGSKA (reference sequence). This CDR3 reads CSASREGVSDEQYF. CDR3 DNA: TGCAGTGCTAGTAGAGAGGGGGTCTCCGACGAGCAGTACTTC.

The chain recombines TRBV10-3 with TRBJ2-7, with 12 bases matching TRBD1. Germline assignment: CDR1 ENHRY and CDR2 SYGVKD. The CDR3 consists of 16 residues. V gave up 5 bases and J gave up 5 bases; unmatched junction bases: 10. The CDR3 sequence is CAISPNPGQGAHEQYF. The CDR3 DNA reads TGTGCCATCAGTCCCAATCCGGGACAGGGGGCGCACGAGCAGTACTTC.

The table lists this clonotype with a few counts. The V and J genes are TRBV24-1 and TRBJ2-5; D is perhaps TRBD1 or TRBD2 (5 bases each). The germline V gene encodes CDR1 KGHDR and CDR2 SFDVKD. CDR3 size: 14 residues. V lost 4 bases and J lost 7, with 15 bases in between. CDR3 coding DNA: TGTGCCACCAGTGACGCGAGTGGGGGTGGGACCCAGTACTTC. Protein product: CATSDASGGGTQYF.

This clonotype came up a few times. The CDR3 here is CASSPRGTSGRDTQYF. The CDR3 nucleotides read TGTGCCAGCAGCCCGCGCGGGACTAGCGGGAGAGATACGCAGTATTTT. The chain is built from TRBV7-2 and TRBJ2-3, with 14 bases lining up with TRBD2. CDR3 length: 16 residues. The V segment lost 5 bases and the J segment 5 bases; nucleotides outside the gene matches: 6. Germline V lookup: CDR1 SGHTA, CDR2 FQGNSA.

The rearrangement joins TRBV6-7 to TRBJ2-5, with unresolved D. TRBV6-7 is given ORF status, its function remaining uncertain. The CDR3 sequence is 13 residues long. The V end was cut by 7 bases, the J end by 11 bases, with 20 bases between. Here the CDR3 reads CASKGRPRNEQYF. CDR3 coding DNA: TGTGCCAGCAAAGGGCGGCCTAGGAATGAGCAGTACTTC.

The genes are TRBV20-1 and TRBJ2-1; 8 bases agree with TRBD1. The CDR3 is 16 residues long. From germline, CDR1 is DFQATT and CDR2 SNEGSKA (reference sequence). J lost 1 base, V lost 4 bases, and 9 bases had no gene match. Here the CDR3 reads CSATTDRGPSYNEQFF. The DNA of the CDR3 is TGCAGTGCTACAACCGACAGGGGACCTTCCTACAATGAGCAGTTCTTC.

This chain uses TRBV7-9 with TRBJ2-3; 10 bases are shared with TRBD1. The V segment lost 4 bases and the J segment 14 bases; nucleotides outside the gene matches: 12. There are 14 residues in the CDR3. From germline, CDR1 is SEHNR and CDR2 FQNEAQ (reference sequence). The CDR3 sequence: CASSSGNPGQGRYF. The CDR3 DNA reads as TGTGCCAGCAGCTCTGGAAACCCGGGACAGGGGAGGTATTTT.